Listed here are 28 T cell receptor beta chains from one sample, sequenced in a study of early T cells in non-severe SARS-CoV-2 infection. TCRdb redid the calling of the 5' RACE reads with MiXCR, one entry per CDR3 protein. The repertoire holds about 83,000 distinct CDR3 sequences, with about 12% as singletons. Sequencing was done on a sample of whole blood. These TCRs come from an adult who was a healthcare worker with PCR-confirmed SARS-CoV-2 infection or an uninfected control (not recorded which).

This clonotype came up many times. The chain employs TRBV5-1 and TRBJ2-2; no clear D gene. V gave up 0 bases and J gave up 7 bases, with 10 bases separating them. Germline CDR1 reads SGHRS; CDR2 reads YFSETQ. The CDR3 contains 14 residues. For the CDR3, the DNA is TGCGCCAGCAGCTTGGTTGACGGGTTCGGGGAGCTGTTTTTT. Translating gives CASSLVDGFGELFF.

The chain has TRBV30 and TRBJ2-7; 7 bases match TRBD1. Germline CDR1 GTSNPN, CDR2 SVGIG (reference sequence). CDR3 length: 13 residues. V lost 4 bases and J lost 2; bases outside the gene matches: 5. In DNA form, the CDR3 reads TGTGCCTGGAAGACCGGACAGGCCTACGAGCAGTACTTC. Translation: CAWKTGQAYEQYF.

Many counts were recorded for this clonotype. The rearrangement uses TRBV11-1 and TRBJ1-2; 9 nucleotides align to TRBD1. CDR3 length: 14 amino acids. The trim removed 1 base at V and 8 bases at J, leaving 5 bases unmatched. The germline V gene encodes CDR1 SGHAT and CDR2 FQDESV (reference sequence). The CDR3: CASSLERTGVGYTF. For the CDR3, the DNA is TGTGCCAGCAGCTTAGAAAGGACAGGGGTCGGCTACACCTTC.

To note about this clonotype: A much larger clone differs from this one at a single base, so this may be a read error. Without the conserved terminal phenylalanine or tryptophan, this CDR3 likely stems from a read error. The rearrangement uses TRBV4-2 and TRBJ2-3; the D is unclear. Germline loops: CDR1 LGHNA, CDR2 YNFKEQ. V was pared by 1 base and J by 2 bases, with 4 bases between. The length of the CDR3 is 13 residues. The CDR3 sequence is CASSQGHTDTQYS. The CDR3 DNA reads TGTGCCAGCAGCCAAGGACACACAGATACGCAGTATTCT.

This clonotype was observed a handful of times. The CDR3 spells CASSLGWGANQPQHF. The CDR3 bases are TGTGCCAGCAGCTTAGGTTGGGGGGCCAATCAGCCCCAGCATTTT. The rearrangement links TRBV7-8 to TRBJ1-5; TRBD1 is a possible D gene (6 bases). The CDR3 runs to 15 residues. Germline-derived CDR1 and CDR2 are SGHVS and FQNEAQ. V gave up 1 base and J gave up 3 bases, with 10 bases separating them.

This clonotype has more than one count but fewer than ten. V gene TRBV3-1 combines with J gene TRBJ2-3; 9 bases map to TRBD2. With 4 bases clipped from V and 5 bases from J, the junction kept 10 bases outside the gene matches. The CDR3 totals 16 residues. Germline loops: CDR1 LGHDT, CDR2 YNNKEL (reference sequence). The chain's CDR3 is CASSRRGLASGDTQYF. The CDR3 DNA reads TGTGCCAGCAGCCGCCGGGGACTAGCTTCGGGAGATACGCAGTATTTT.

This chain connects TRBV12-3 or TRBV12-4 to TRBJ2-2; 9 nucleotides line up with TRBD2. The trim removed 5 bases at V and 8 bases at J, leaving 9 bases unmatched. The CDR3 sequence is 15 residues long. As DNA, the CDR3 is TGTGCCAGCAGTCTCGTAGCGGGAGTTCTGGGGGAGCTGTTTTTT. It codes for CASSLVAGVLGELFF.

This clonotype was detected a few times. The chain joins TRBV6-2 or TRBV6-3 to TRBJ1-4; D may be TRBD1 (5 bases). The V and J ends lost 6 bases and 0 bases respectively, with 14 bases between them. The CDR3 covers 16 residues. Germline CDR1 and CDR2: MNHEY and SVGEGT. CDR3 amino acids: CASSRGTGATNEKLFF. The CDR3 nucleotides read TGTGCCAGCAGCCGCGGAACGGGGGCAACTAATGAAAAACTGTTTTTT.

This clonotype was counted only a few times. The chain links TRBV15 to TRBJ1-5; 8 bases map to TRBD1. CDR1 is LNHNV, CDR2 YYDKDF, per germline (reference sequence). V lost 2 bases, J lost 1 base, and 7 bases stayed unmatched. This CDR3 has 17 amino acids. The CDR3 region is CATSRPETGDSNQPQHF. In DNA, the CDR3 is TGTGCCACCAGCAGACCAGAGACAGGGGACAGCAATCAGCCCCAGCATTTT.

This sequence joins TRBV30 and TRBJ2-3; 8 bases fit TRBD2. The CDR3 is 15 residues long. Per the germline V gene, CDR1 is GTSNPN and CDR2 is SVGIG (reference sequence). After removal of 1 base from V and 4 bases from J, the junction contained 7 bases not matched to a gene. The CDR3, as DNA: TGTGCCTGGAGTGCCGGGACTAGAAGAGCAGATACGCAGTATTTT. Its translation: CAWSAGTRRADTQYF.

This clonotype has only a few counts. The rearrangement uses TRBV2 and TRBJ2-7; no reliable D call. Germline loops: CDR1 SNHLY, CDR2 FYNNEI. The V and J ends lost 3 bases and 7 bases respectively, with 7 bases between them. The CDR3 totals 11 residues. The CDR3 loop is CASSEIWEQYF. For the CDR3, the DNA is TGTGCCAGCAGTGAGATCTGGGAGCAGTACTTC.

This clonotype came up a few times. This chain joins TRBV7-3 and TRBJ2-1, with 11 bases matching TRBD1. Looked up from germline, CDR1 is SGHTA and CDR2 is FQGTGA. The CDR3 covers 15 residues. V lost 5 bases to trimming and J lost 5 bases; unmatched junction nucleotides: 5. The CDR3 coding sequence is TGTGCCAGCAGCCAGGGACAGGGGGTCCACAATGAGCAGTTCTTC. As protein: CASSQGQGVHNEQFF.

This clonotype was seen more than once but under ten times. The genes are TRBV7-9 and TRBJ2-2; D might be TRBD1 or TRBD2, each matching 5 bases. The CDR3 totals 17 residues. The ends were cut back, 7 bases at V and 0 bases at J, with 18 bases in the middle. Looked up from germline, CDR1 is SEHNR and CDR2 is FQNEAQ (reference sequence). For the CDR3, the DNA is TGTGCCAGCATCAACCGGGGACCTGAGACGAACACCGGGGAGCTGTTTTTT. This translates into CASINRGPETNTGELFF. Drawing the rest from reference TRBV7-9 and TRBJ2-2, the complete variable domain is DTGVSQNPRHKITKRGQNVTFRCDPISEHNRLYWYRQTLGQGPEFLTYFQNEAQLEKSRLLSDRFSAERPKGSFSTLEIQRTEQGDSAMYLCASINRGPETNTGELFFGEGSRLTVL.

In the case of this clonotype: One end of the junction varies from germline; a read error may be responsible. The J gene is TRBJ2-3, the V gene TRBV7-8, with 9 bases identical to TRBD2. The CDR3 runs to 17 residues. The germline V gene has CDR1 SGHVS and CDR2 FQNEAQ. CDR3 sequence (DNA): TGTGCCAACAGCCACCCCAGGGGCGGGAGGGCGGTAGATACGCAGTATTTT. It translates to CANSHPRGGRAVDTQYF.

The chain has TRBV9 and TRBJ2-1; D gene ambiguous. Germline V lookup: CDR1 SGDLS, CDR2 YYNGEE. This CDR3 region has 11 residues. Trimming cost V 5 bases and J 5 bases, with 5 bases left between them. The CDR3 sequence is CASRADNEQFF. The CDR3 DNA is TGTGCCAGCAGGGCGGACAATGAGCAGTTCTTC.

This sequence joins TRBV25-1 and TRBJ2-3; 7 bases fit TRBD2. CDR3 length: 16 residues. After removal of 6 bases from V and 4 bases from J, the junction contained 13 bases not matched to a gene. Germline loops: CDR1 MGHDK, CDR2 SYGVNS. CDR3 residues: CASRGPRREWADTQYF. CDR3 sequence (DNA): TGTGCCAGCAGGGGCCCCCGGCGGGAGTGGGCAGATACGCAGTATTTT.

J is TRBJ2-7 and V is TRBV19, with 7 bases that match TRBD1. This CDR3 spans 14 amino acids. J gave up 2 bases and V 2 bases, and 3 bases lay outside the gene matches. Germline V gene data show CDR1 as LNHDA and CDR2 as SQIVND (reference sequence). The CDR3 protein is CASSISTGTYEQYF. Here the CDR3 DNA reads TGTGCCAGTAGTATATCGACAGGGACCTACGAGCAGTACTTC.

Ten or more counts support this clonotype. This chain uses TRBV14 with TRBJ2-1; D remains unclear. Germline values: CDR1 SGHDN, CDR2 FVKESK. This CDR3 region has 11 residues. V was trimmed by 9 bases and J by 5 bases, leaving 8 bases between them. The chain's CDR3 is CASHQDNEQFF. The CDR3, as DNA: TGTGCCAGTCACCAGGACAATGAGCAGTTCTTC.

Ten or more counts support this clonotype. J is TRBJ1-6 and V is TRBV6-5; TRBD1 matches 7 bases. CDR3 length: 14 amino acids. Trimming removed 5 bases from V and 6 bases from J; junction bases left unmatched: 4. Germline CDR1 MNHEY, CDR2 SVGAGI. The CDR3: CASSATGRNSPLHF. The CDR3 nucleotides read TGTGCCAGCAGTGCGACAGGGCGTAATTCACCCCTCCACTTT.

The chain has TRBV18 and TRBJ1-1; D is unresolved. The germline V gene encodes CDR1 KGHSH and CDR2 LQKENI. This CDR3 spans 15 amino acids. The V end lost 1 base, the J end lost 3 bases, and 12 bases lay between the germline ends. The CDR3: CASSPRSGPDTEAFF. The CDR3 nucleotides read TGTGCCAGCTCACCACGTTCCGGGCCGGACACTGAAGCTTTCTTT. Using reference TRBV18 and TRBJ1-1 for the parts outside the CDR3, the full variable domain is NAGVMQNPRHLVRRRGQEARLRCSPMKGHSHVYWYRQLPEEGLKFMVYLQKENIIDESGMPKERFSAEFPKEGPSILRIQQVVRGDSAAYFCASSPRSGPDTEAFFGQGTRLTVV.

Sample share makes this clonotype medium-sized. The chain employs TRBV7-2 and TRBJ2-3; D gene ambiguous. CDR3 length: 14 amino acids. The V end lost 3 bases, the J end lost 2 bases, and 9 bases lay between the germline ends. Germline V gene lookup returns CDR1 SGHTA and CDR2 FQGNSA. As DNA, the CDR3 is TGTGCCAGCAGCTTTGGGATGTACACAGATACGCAGTATTTT. Translating it yields CASSFGMYTDTQYF. Full variable domain (missing parts from reference TRBV7-2 and TRBJ2-3): GAGVSQSPSNKVTEKGKDVELRCDPISGHTALYWYRQSLGQGLEFLIYFQGNSAPDKSGLPSDRFSAERTGGSVSTLTIQRTQQEDSAVYLCASSFGMYTDTQYFGPGTRLTVL.

The chain combines TRBV2 with TRBJ2-2, with D perhaps matching TRBD1 or TRBD2 (5 bases each). V was clipped by 6 bases and J by 5 bases, with 19 bases between them. This CDR3 comprises 16 residues. Germline V lookup: CDR1 SNHLY, CDR2 FYNNEI. For the CDR3, the DNA is TGTGCCAGCAGAACCGGGACCGACCTATTAACCGGGGAGCTGTTTTTT. Amino acids: CASRTGTDLLTGELFF.

This clonotype was observed a handful of times. This chain joins TRBV7-8 and TRBJ1-6, with D uncertain. The V end was cut by 5 bases, the J end by 2 bases, with 10 bases between. The CDR3 loop spans 15 amino acids. Germline-derived CDR1 and CDR2 are SGHVS and FQNEAQ. CDR3 nucleotide sequence: TGTGCCAGCAGCCCCCGAGACACCTATAATTCACCCCTCCACTTT. This encodes CASSPRDTYNSPLHF.

This clonotype was recorded many times. The chain carries TRBV7-8 and TRBJ1-3, with D hard to call. CDR1 is SGHVS and CDR2 is FQNEAQ in the germline V gene. V was clipped by 10 bases and J by 7 bases, with 14 bases between them. The CDR3 runs to 12 residues. CDR3 DNA sequence: TGTGCCACCCTAGGGTGGGAGAACACCATATATTTT. Amino acid sequence: CATLGWENTIYF.

This clonotype has only a few counts. This rearrangement joins TRBV7-3 to TRBJ2-1; D assignment may be TRBD1 or TRBD2 (5 bases each). Trimming pared 2 bases from V and 0 bases from J, leaving 14 bases between. Germline V lookup: CDR1 SGHTA, CDR2 FQGTGA. This CDR3 is 17 amino acids long. The CDR3 bases are TGTGCCAGCAGCTTATTGGGGACCGGAAGCTCCTACAATGAGCAGTTCTTC. Protein: CASSLLGTGSSYNEQFF.

This clonotype was detected ten times or more. V is TRBV14 and J is TRBJ2-1; TRBD2 agrees at 7 bases. With 6 bases clipped from V and 2 bases from J, the junction kept 7 bases outside the gene matches. Looked up from germline, CDR1 is SGHDN and CDR2 is FVKESK. CDR3 size: 15 residues. The CDR3 DNA reads as TGTGCCAGCAGTGAGGCTAGCGGTACCTACAATGAGCAGTTCTTC. Translation: CASSEASGTYNEQFF.

The V gene is TRBV5-1, the J gene TRBJ2-3; D is ambiguous. With 2 bases removed from V and 2 bases from J, the gap between germline ends came to 12 bases. This CDR3 region has 15 residues. Germline CDR1 SGHRS, CDR2 YFSETQ. The CDR3 loop is CASSFLRSSTDTQYF. In DNA form, the CDR3 reads TGCGCCAGCAGCTTCCTGAGGTCATCCACAGATACGCAGTATTTT.

This clonotype turned up a few times. The chain joins TRBV9 to TRBJ2-2; 9 bases are a match to TRBD2. The trim removed 0 bases at V and 6 bases at J, leaving 9 bases unmatched. Germline CDR1 SGDLS, CDR2 YYNGEE. The CDR3 runs 17 residues. The CDR3 reads CASSVGPSGKSAGELFF. CDR3 bases: TGTGCCAGCAGCGTAGGTCCTAGCGGGAAGTCCGCCGGGGAGCTGTTTTTT. The entire variable domain, with the rest obtained from reference TRBV9 and TRBJ2-2, is as follows: DSGVTQTPKHLITATGQRVTLRCSPRSGDLSVYWYQQSLDQGLQFLIQYYNGEERAKGNILERFSAQQFPDLHSELNLSSLELGDSALYFCASSVGPSGKSAGELFFGEGSRLTVL.